The clone carrying this TCR beta chain was detected a few times. Its antigen remains unidentified. The sample is drawn from a study of siplizumab effects on memory and regulatory T cells. Clones were read by immunoSEQ multiplex PCR, and TCRdb kept only the in-frame ones, dropping some. The table lists some 90,000 clones, over 80% of them singletons, with 15% in the top ten. Study outcomes and limitations: Of the proliferating CD4+ or CD8+ clones, roughly 80-96% lacked a naive or memory phenotype that could be assigned. Proliferating Tregs from siplizumab cultures lacked functional confirmation of suppression. Most alloreactive clones went unmapped to unstimulated subsets; only a minor fraction mapped. Memory cells seemed less diverse than naive T cells, which seemed major alloresponse contributors.

This sequence originates from a human donor in good health. The sample was CD4+ T cells sorted from blood.

CDR3 DNA: TGTGCCAGCAGTTTACCAGGCGGCTATGGCTACACCTTC. Protein sequence: CASSLPGGYGYTF. V and J are TRBV27 and TRBJ1-2; D is unresolved. Per the germline V gene, CDR1 is MNHEY and CDR2 is SMNVEV (reference sequence). CDR3 length equals 13 residues. Trimming took 2 bases from V and 4 from J, leaving 8 bases between them.